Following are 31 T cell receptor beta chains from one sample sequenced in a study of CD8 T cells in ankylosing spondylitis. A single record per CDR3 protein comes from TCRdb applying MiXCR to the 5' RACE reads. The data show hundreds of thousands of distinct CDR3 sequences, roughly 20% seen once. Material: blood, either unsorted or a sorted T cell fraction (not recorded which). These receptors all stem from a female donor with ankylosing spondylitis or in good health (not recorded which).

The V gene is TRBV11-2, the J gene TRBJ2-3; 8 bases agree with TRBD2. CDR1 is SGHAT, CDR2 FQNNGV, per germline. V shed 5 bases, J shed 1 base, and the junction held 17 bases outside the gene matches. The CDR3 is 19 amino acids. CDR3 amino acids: CASSHPSRGLEGGTDTQYF. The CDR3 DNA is TGTGCCAGCAGCCACCCAAGTCGGGGACTAGAAGGGGGCACAGATACGCAGTATTTT.

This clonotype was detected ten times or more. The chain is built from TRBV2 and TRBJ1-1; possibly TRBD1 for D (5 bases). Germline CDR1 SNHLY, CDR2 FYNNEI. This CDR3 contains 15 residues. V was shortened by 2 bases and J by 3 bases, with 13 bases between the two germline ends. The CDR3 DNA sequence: TGTGCCAGCAGTGAAAATGACAGCTATTACACTGAAGCTTTCTTT. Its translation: CASSENDSYYTEAFF.

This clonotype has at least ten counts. The CDR3 region has the DNA TGTGCCAGCAGCTTAGCGACAGACGGAAACACCATATATTTT. It codes for CASSLATDGNTIYF. The rearrangement joins TRBV7-2 to TRBJ1-3, with D maybe TRBD1 (5 bases). The CDR3 contains 14 residues. The germline gives CDR1 SGHTA, CDR2 FQGNSA. Deletions cut 0 bases from V and 4 bases from J, with 7 bases between.

CDR3: CASSLEAGVVTQYF. The CDR3, as DNA: TGCGCCAGCAGCTTGGAGGCAGGGGTTGTGACCCAGTACTTC. V gene TRBV5-1 combines with J gene TRBJ2-5, with TRBD1 as a possible D gene (6 bases). The CDR3 consists of 14 residues. Deletions cut 0 bases from V and 7 bases from J, with 13 bases between. Per germline, CDR1 SGHRS and CDR2 YFSETQ.

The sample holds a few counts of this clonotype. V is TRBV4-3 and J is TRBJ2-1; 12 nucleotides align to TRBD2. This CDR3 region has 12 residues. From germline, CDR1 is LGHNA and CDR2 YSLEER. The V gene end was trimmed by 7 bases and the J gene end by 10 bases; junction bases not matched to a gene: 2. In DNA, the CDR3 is TGCGCCAGCACTAGCGGGAGGGGGGAGCAGTTCTTC. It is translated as CASTSGRGEQFF.

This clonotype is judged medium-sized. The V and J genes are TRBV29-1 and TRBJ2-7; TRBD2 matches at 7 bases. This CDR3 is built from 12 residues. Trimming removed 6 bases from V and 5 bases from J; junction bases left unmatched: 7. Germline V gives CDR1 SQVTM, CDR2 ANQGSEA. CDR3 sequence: CSVEGGMNEQYF. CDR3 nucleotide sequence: TGCAGCGTGGAGGGAGGGATGAACGAGCAGTACTTC.

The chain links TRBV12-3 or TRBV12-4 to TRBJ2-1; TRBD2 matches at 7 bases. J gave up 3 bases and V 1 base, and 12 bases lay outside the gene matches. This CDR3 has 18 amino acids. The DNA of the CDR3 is TGTGCCAGCAGTTTAGAGGGAGGGCCGCTAACGAACTACAATGAGCAGTTCTTC. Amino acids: CASSLEGGPLTNYNEQFF.

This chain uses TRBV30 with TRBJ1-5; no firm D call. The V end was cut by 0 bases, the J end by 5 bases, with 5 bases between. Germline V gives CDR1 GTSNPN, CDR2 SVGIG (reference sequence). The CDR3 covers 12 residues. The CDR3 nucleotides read TGTGCCTGGAGTGTGTCGGATCAGCCCCAGCATTTT. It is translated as CAWSVSDQPQHF.

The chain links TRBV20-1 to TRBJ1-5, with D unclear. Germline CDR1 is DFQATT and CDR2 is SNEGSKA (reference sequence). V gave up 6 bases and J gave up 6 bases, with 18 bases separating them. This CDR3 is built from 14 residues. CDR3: CSARGTVEGQPQHF. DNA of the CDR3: TGCAGTGCCCGGGGAACTGTAGAGGGTCAGCCCCAGCATTTT.

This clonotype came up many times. DNA for the CDR3: TGTGCCAGCAGTTCCTCCGGGACAGGGTACCAGCCCCAGCATTTT. Translated, it gives CASSSSGTGYQPQHF. This sequence joins TRBV28 and TRBJ1-5; TRBD1 agrees at 9 bases. Germline V CDR1 and CDR2: MDHEN, SYDVKM. With V trimmed by 4 bases and J by 7 bases, 8 bases remained unmatched. The CDR3 totals 15 residues.

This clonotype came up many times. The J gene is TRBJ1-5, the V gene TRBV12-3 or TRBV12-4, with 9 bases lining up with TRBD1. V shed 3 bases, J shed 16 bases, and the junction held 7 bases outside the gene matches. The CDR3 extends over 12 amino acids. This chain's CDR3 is CASSLGDRARHF. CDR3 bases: TGTGCCAGCAGTTTGGGGGACAGGGCAAGACATTTT.

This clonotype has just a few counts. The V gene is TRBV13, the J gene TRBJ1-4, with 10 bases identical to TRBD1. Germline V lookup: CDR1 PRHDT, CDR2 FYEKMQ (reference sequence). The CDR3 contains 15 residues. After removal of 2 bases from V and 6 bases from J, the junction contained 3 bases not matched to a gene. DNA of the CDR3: TGTGCCAGCAGCTTAACAGGACAGGGGGATGAAAAACTGTTTTTT. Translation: CASSLTGQGDEKLFF.

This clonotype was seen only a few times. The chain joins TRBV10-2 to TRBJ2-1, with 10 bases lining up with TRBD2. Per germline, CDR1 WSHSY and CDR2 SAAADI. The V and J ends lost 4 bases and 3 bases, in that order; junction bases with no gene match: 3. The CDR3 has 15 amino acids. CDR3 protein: CASSGLAGVYNEQFF. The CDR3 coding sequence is TGCGCCAGCAGTGGGCTAGCGGGGGTCTACAATGAGCAGTTCTTC.

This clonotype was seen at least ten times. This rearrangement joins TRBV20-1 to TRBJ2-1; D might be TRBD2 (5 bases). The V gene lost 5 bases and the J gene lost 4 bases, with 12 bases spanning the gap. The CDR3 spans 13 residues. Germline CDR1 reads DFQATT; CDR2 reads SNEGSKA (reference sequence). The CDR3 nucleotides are TGCAGTGCTTCCCCCGACTATTACAATGAGCAGTTCTTC. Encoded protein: CSASPDYYNEQFF.

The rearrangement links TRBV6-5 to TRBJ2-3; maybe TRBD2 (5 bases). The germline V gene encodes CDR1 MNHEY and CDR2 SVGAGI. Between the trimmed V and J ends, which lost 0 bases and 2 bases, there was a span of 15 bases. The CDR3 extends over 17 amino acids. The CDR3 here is CASSYSYFEGPTDTQYF. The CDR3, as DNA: TGTGCCAGCAGTTACTCATATTTCGAGGGTCCCACAGATACGCAGTATTTT.

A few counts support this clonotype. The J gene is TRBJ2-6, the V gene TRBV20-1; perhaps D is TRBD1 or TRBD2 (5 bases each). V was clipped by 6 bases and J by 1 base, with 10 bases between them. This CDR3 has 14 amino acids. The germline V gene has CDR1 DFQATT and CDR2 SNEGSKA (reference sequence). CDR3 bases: TGCAGTGCCTGGGGGATGTCTGGGGCCAACGTCCTGACTTTC. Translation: CSAWGMSGANVLTF.

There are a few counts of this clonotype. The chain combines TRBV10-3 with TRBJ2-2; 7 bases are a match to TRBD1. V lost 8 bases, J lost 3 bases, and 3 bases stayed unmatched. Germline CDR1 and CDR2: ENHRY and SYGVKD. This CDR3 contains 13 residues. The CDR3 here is CAIRDRYTGELFF. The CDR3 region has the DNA TGTGCCATCCGGGACAGATACACCGGGGAGCTGTTTTTT.

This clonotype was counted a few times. This CDR3 reads CATSGTANTGELFF. As DNA, the CDR3 is TGTGCCACCTCGGGGACCGCGAACACCGGGGAGCTGTTTTTT. The V call is TRBV10-3, the J call TRBJ2-2; D is possibly TRBD1 or TRBD2 (5 bases each). The CDR3 has 14 residues. The V gene's germline CDR1 is ENHRY and CDR2 SYGVKD. Trimming cost V 10 bases and J 0 bases, with 12 bases left between them.

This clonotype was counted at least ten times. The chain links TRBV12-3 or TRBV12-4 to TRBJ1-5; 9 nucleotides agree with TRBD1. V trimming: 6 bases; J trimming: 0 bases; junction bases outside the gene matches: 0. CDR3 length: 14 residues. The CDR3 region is CASRGQGSNQPQHF. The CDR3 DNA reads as TGTGCCAGCAGGGGACAGGGTAGCAATCAGCCCCAGCATTTT.

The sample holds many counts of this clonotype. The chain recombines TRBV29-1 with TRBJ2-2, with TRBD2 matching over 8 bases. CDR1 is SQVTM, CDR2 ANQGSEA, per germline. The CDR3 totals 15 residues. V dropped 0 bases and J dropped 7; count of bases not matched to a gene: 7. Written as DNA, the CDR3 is TGCAGCGTTGAAGATCGAGCGGGAGAAGTCGGGGAGCTGTTTTTT. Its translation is CSVEDRAGEVGELFF.

The chain's CDR3 is CSAINRARETQYF. In DNA, the CDR3 is TGCAGCGCTATTAACAGGGCAAGGGAGACCCAGTACTTC. The chain combines TRBV29-1 with TRBJ2-5, with a tentative D call TRBD1 (6 bases). Looked up from germline, CDR1 is SQVTM and CDR2 is ANQGSEA. The CDR3 contains 13 residues. Trimming stripped 7 bases from V and 5 bases from J, with 17 bases between.

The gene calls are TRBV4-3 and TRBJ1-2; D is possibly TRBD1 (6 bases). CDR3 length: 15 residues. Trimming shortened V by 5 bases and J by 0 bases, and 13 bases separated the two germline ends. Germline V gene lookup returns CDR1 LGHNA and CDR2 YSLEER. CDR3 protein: CASSLGGGANYGYTF. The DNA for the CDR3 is TGCGCCAGCAGCTTAGGGGGAGGAGCTAACTATGGCTACACCTTC.

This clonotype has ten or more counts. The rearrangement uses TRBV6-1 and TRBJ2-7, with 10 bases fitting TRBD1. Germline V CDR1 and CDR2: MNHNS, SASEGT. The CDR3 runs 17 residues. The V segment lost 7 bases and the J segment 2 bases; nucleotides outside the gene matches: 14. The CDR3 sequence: CASTRGGPGQGTYEQYF. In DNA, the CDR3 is TGTGCCAGCACGCGGGGTGGTCCGGGACAGGGGACCTACGAGCAGTACTTC.

CDR3 nucleotides: TGTGCCAGCAGTTTCTCCACTGGGGCCAACGTCCTGACTTTC. It encodes CASSFSTGANVLTF. V is TRBV12-3 or TRBV12-4 and J is TRBJ2-6; D is undetermined. Trimming shortened V by 3 bases and J by 2 bases, and 5 bases separated the two germline ends. The CDR3 totals 14 residues.

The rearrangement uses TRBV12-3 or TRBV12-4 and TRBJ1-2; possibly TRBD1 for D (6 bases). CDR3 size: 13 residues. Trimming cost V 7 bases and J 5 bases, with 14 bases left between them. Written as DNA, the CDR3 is TGTGCCAGCAACAGGGACTTCCCGTATGGCTACACCTTC. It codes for CASNRDFPYGYTF.

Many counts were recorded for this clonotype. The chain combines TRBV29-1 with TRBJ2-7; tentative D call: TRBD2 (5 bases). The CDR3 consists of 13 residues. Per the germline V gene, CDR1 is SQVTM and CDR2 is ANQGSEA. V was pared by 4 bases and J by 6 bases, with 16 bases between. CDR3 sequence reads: CSVVRDSWGEQYF. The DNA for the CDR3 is TGCAGCGTTGTACGGGATTCCTGGGGCGAGCAGTACTTC.

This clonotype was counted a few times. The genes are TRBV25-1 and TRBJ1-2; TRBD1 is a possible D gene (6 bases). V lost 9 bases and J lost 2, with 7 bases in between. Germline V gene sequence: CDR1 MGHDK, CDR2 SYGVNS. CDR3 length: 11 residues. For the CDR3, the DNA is TGTGCCAGTACAGGGAACTATGGCTACACCTTC. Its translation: CASTGNYGYTF.

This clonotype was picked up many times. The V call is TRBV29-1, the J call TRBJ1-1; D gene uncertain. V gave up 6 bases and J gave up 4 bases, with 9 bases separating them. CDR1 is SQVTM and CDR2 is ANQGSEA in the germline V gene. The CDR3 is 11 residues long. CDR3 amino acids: CSVPVITEAFF. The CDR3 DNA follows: TGCAGCGTCCCCGTTATCACTGAAGCTTTCTTT. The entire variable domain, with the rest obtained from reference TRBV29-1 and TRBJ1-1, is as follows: SAVISQKPSRDICQRGTSLTIQCQVDSQVTMMFWYRQQPGQSLTLIATANQGSEATYESGFVIDKFPISRPNLTFSTLTVSNMSPEDSSIYLCSVPVITEAFFGQGTRLTVV.

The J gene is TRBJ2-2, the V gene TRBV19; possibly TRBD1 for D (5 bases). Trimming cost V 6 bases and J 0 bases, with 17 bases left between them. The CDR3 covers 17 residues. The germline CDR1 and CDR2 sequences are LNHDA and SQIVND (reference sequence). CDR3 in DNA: TGTGCCAGTAGCGACAGAAGATTATTCGCGAACACCGGGGAGCTGTTTTTT. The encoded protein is CASSDRRLFANTGELFF.

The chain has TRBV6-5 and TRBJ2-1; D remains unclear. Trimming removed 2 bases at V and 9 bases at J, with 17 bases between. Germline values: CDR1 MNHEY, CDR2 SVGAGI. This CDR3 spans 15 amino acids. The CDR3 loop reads CASSYTRHSASEQFF. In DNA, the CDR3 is TGTGCCAGCAGTTACACCCGGCACTCAGCAAGTGAGCAGTTCTTC.

CDR3 sequence: CASSPPNPVGQFF. In DNA, the CDR3 is TGTGCCAGCTCACCACCGAACCCCGTGGGGCAGTTCTTC. The chain recombines TRBV18 with TRBJ2-1; D remains unclear. The CDR3 runs to 13 residues. V was clipped by 0 bases and J by 12 bases, with 12 bases between them. Per germline, CDR1 KGHSH and CDR2 LQKENI.